This TCR beta chain was retrieved from a study of resident and recirculating memory T cells in vitiligo. About the study: Whole samples, not sorted cells, were homogenized and used for genomic DNA extraction. General study results and limits: Non-conserved TCRs across sites and patients suggested distinct clones per lesion.

Remarks on this clone: The antigen is undetermined.

Patients who had received treatment within the previous three months were excluded. Clones were sequenced by immunoSEQ multiplex PCR, and TCRdb holds only the in-frame ones, with some missing. The table has fewer than 80,000 clones, approximately 93% seen once. Germline V gene data show CDR1 as MNHNS and CDR2 as SASEGT. The CDR3 contains 13 residues. Trimming removed 2 bases at V and 9 bases at J, with 11 bases between. This chain uses TRBV6-1 with TRBJ2-1, with TRBD2 as a possible D gene (6 bases). This TCR was recovered from a male donor with vitiligo. Sequencing input: blood. CDR3 region: CASSEIGGGEQFF. The CDR3 nucleotides read TGTGCCAGCAGTGAAATCGGGGGAGGTGAGCAGTTCTTC.